The clone carrying this TCR beta chain was counted a few times. The data were obtained in a study of blood T cell repertoires in COVID-19. About the research overall: The cDNA or gDNA used as material had been derived from T cells, B-cell-depleted T cells, or PBMCs.

Seattle's cohort entered during active infection and was followed longitudinally. Profiling relied on immunoSEQ multiplex PCR, and the TCRdb table lists in-frame clones only, not all of them. The table records roughly 100,000 clones, about 85% of them present only once. Germline V gene data show CDR1 as PRHDT and CDR2 as FYEKMQ (reference sequence). The junction had 4 bases not matched to a gene; V was cut back by 5 bases and J by 2 bases. CDR3 length: 14 amino acids. V is TRBV13 and J is TRBJ2-5, with TRBD2 matching 8 bases. The sequenced sample consisted of peripheral blood. This receptor was obtained from a woman aged 45-59 years with COVID-19, enrolled during active disease. The CDR3 coding sequence is TGTGCCAGCAGCCCCCAGCGGGGGCAAGAGACCCAGTACTTC. The encoded protein is CASSPQRGQETQYF.